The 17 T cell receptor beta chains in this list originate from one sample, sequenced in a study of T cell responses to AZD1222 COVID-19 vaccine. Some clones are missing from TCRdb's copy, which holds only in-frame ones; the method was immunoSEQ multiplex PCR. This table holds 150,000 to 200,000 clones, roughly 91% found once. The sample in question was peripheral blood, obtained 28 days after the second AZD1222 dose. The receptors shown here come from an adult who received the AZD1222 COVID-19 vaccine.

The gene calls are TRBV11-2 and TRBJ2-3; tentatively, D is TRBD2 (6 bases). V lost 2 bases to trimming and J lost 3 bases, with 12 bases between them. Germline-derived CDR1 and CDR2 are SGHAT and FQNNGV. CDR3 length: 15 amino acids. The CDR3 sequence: CASSLWGEQTDTQYF. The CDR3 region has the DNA TGTGCCAGCAGCTTATGGGGGGAGCAAACAGATACGCAGTATTTT.

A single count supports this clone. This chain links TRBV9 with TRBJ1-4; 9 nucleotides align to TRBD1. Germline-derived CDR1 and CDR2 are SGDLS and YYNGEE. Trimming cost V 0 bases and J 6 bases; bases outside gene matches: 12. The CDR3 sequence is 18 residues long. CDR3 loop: CASSVVTGGPGSDEKLFF. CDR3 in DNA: TGTGCCAGCAGCGTAGTAACAGGGGGCCCTGGAAGCGATGAAAAACTGTTTTTT. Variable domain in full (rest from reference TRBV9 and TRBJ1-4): DSGVTQTPKHLITATGQRVTLRCSPRSGDLSVYWYQQSLDQGLQFLIQYYNGEERAKGNILERFSAQQFPDLHSELNLSSLELGDSALYFCASSVVTGGPGSDEKLFFGSGTQLSVL.

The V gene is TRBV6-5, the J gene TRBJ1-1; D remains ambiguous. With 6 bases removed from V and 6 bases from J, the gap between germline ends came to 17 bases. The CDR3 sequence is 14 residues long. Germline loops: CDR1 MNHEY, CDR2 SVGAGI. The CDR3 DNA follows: TGTGCCAGCAGACCCACCGGGGTTCCCCCTGAAGCTTTCTTT. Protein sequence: CASRPTGVPPEAFF.

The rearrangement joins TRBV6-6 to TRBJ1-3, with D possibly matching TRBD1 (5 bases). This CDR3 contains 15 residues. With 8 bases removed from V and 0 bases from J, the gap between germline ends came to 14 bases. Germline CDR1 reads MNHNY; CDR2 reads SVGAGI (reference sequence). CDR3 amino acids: CASSRGPSSGNTIYF. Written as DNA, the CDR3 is TGTGCCAGCTCTCGGGGCCCGAGCTCTGGAAACACCATATATTTT.

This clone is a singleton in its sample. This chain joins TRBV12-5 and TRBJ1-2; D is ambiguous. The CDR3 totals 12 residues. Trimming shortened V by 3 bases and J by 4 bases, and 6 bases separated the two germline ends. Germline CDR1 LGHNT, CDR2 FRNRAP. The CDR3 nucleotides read TGTGCTAGTGGTTTTAGCGTCTATGGCTACACCTTC. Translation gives CASGFSVYGYTF.

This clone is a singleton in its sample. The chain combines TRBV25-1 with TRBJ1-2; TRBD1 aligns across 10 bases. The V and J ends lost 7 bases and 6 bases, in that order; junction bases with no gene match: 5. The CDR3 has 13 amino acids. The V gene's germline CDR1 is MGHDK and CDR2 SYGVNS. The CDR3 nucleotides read TGTGCCAGCAACGACAGGGGGCCCAATGGCTACACCTTC. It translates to CASNDRGPNGYTF.

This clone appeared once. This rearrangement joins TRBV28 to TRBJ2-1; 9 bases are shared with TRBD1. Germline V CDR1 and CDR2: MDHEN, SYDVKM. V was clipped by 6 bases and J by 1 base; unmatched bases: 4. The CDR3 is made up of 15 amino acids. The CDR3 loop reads CASRSGQGSYNEQFF. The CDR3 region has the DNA TGTGCCAGCAGGTCGGGACAGGGATCCTACAATGAGCAGTTCTTC.

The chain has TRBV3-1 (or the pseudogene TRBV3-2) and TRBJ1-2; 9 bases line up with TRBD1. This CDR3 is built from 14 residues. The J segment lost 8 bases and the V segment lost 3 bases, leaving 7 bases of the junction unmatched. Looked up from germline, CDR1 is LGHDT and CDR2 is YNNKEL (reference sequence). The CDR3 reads CASSQEDRGVGYTF. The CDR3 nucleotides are TGTGCCAGCAGCCAGGAGGACAGGGGTGTAGGCTACACCTTC.

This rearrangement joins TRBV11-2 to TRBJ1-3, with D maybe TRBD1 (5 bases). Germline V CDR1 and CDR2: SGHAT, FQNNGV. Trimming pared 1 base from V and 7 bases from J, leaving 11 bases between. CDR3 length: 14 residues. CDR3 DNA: TGTGCCAGCAGCTTAGTTACAGGCTCTAACACCATATATTTT. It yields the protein CASSLVTGSNTIYF.

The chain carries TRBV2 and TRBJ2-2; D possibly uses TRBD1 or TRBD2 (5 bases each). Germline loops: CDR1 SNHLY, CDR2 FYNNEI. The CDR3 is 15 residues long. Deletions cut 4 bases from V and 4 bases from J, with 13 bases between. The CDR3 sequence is CASSVEGRATGELFF. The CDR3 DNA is TGTGCCAGCAGTGTAGAGGGGCGGGCCACCGGGGAGCTGTTTTTT.

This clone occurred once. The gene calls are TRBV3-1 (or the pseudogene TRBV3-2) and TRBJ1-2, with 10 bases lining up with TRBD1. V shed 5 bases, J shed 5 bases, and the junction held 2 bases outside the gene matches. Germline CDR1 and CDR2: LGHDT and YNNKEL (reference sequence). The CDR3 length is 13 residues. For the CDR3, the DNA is TGTGCCAGCAGCGGGACAGGGGTATATGGCTACACCTTC. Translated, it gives CASSGTGVYGYTF.

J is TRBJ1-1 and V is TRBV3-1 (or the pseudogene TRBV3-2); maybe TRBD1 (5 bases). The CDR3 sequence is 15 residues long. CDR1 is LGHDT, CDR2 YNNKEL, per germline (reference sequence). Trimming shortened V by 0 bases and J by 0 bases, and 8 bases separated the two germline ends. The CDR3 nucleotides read TGTGCCAGCAGCCAAGATAGAGGGGTGAACACTGAAGCTTTCTTT. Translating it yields CASSQDRGVNTEAFF.

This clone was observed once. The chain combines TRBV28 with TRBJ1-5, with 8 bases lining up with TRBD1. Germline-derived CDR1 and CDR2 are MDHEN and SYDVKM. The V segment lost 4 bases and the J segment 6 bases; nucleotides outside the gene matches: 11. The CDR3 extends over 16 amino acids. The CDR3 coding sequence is TGTGCCAGCAGTTCCCCGTCTGGACAGGGTGGTCAGCCCCAGCATTTT. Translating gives CASSSPSGQGGQPQHF.

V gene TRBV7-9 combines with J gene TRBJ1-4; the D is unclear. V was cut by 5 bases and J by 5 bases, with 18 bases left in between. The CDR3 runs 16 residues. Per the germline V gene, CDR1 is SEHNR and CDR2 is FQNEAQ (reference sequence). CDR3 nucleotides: TGTGCCAGCAGCCGACTCAGGACGGACTTAAATGAAAAACTGTTTTTT. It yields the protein CASSRLRTDLNEKLFF.

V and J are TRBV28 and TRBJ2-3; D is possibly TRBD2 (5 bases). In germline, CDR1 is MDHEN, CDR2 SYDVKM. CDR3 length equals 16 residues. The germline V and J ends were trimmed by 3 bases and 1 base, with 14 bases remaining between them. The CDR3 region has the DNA TGTGCCAGCAGTTTCCAACGAGTGGGAGGCACAGATACGCAGTATTTT. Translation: CASSFQRVGGTDTQYF.

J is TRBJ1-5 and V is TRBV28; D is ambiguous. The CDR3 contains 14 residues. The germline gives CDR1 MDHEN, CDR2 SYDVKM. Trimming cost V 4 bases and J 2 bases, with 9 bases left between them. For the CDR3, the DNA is TGTGCCAGCAGTTCCCTGAGGCGCAATCAGCCCCAGCATTTT. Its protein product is CASSSLRRNQPQHF.

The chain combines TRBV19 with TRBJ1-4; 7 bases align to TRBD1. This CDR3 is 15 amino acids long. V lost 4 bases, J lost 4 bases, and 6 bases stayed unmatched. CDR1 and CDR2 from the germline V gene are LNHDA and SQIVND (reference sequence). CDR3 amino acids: CASSKFGQDNEKLFF. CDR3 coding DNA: TGTGCCAGTAGTAAATTTGGACAGGATAATGAAAAACTGTTTTTT.